A selection of T cell receptor beta chains follows, all from one sample in a study of regulatory T cells in long-lasting Graves disease. TCRdb re-called the multiplex PCR reads through MiXCR, storing one row per CDR3 protein. The table has 400,000 to 500,000 distinct CDR3 sequences, around 21% seen once. The source was peripheral blood mononuclear cells (PBMCs), collected when the disease was refractory, from a patient treated with antithyroid drugs. All receptors come from a female donor with Graves disease. Both conserved end residues are trimmed from each CDR3. Size is stated for part of the rows, as once, few or many counts, or as a class when the clone is expanded.

cdr3_length clone_size j_call v_call cdr3_aa
10 many TRBJ2-7 TRBV2 ASIGGRYEQY
11 many TRBJ2-2 TRBV28 ASSHLDTGELF
11 many TRBJ2-7 TRBV7-2 ASSLERVHEQY
15 few TRBJ2-2 TRBV3-1 ASSLPVWGGRAGELF
13 many TRBJ2-1 TRBV10-3 AISDPTRQGLEQF
12 many TRBJ2-5 TRBV7-2 ASSGGTGWETQY
12 many TRBJ1-1 TRBV29-1 SVEGTAMNTEAF
12 many TRBJ1-1 TRBV28 ASRVGAGDTEAF
12 few TRBJ2-7 TRBV30 ACLRVAGAYEQY
13 . TRBJ2-5 TRBV12-3/TRBV12-4 ASSLGTGVQETQY
12 . TRBJ2-7 TRBV7-9 ASSLGGPDYEQY
13 . TRBJ1-2 TRBV5-1 ASSSLGREGDGYT
13 many TRBJ2-2 TRBV4-1 ASSQGAGGTGELF
12 . TRBJ1-3 TRBV10-3 AISAYRGGNTIY